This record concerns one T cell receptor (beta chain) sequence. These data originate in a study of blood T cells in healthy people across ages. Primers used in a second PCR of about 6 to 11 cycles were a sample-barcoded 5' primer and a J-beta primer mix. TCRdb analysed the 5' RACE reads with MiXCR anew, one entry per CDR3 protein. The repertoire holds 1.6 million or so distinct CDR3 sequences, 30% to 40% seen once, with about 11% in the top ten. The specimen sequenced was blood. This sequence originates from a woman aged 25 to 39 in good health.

The CDR3 region has the DNA TGTGCCACCAGCAGAGACCCCCGCACGCCGGAGCAGTACTTC. Translating gives CATSRDPRTPEQYF. This chain links TRBV15 with TRBJ2-5; D is ambiguous. Trimming stripped 0 bases from V and 11 bases from J, with 16 bases between. The CDR3 extends over 14 amino acids. The V gene's germline CDR1 is LNHNV and CDR2 YYDKDF (reference sequence).